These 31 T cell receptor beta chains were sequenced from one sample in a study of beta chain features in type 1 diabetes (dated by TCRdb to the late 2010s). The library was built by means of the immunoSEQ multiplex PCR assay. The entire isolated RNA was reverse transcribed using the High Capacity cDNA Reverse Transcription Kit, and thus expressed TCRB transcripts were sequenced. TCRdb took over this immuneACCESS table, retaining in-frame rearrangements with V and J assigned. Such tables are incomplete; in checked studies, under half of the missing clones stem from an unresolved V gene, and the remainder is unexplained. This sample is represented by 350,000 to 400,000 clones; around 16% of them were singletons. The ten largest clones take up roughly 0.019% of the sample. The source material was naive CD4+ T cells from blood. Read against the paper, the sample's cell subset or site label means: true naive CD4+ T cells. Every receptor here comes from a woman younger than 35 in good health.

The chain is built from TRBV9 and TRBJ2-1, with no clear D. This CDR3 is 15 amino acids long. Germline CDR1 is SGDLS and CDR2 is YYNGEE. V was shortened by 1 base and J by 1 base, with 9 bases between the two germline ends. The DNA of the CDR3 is TGTGCCAGCAGCGTATCGAGCGCTTCCTACAATGAGCAGTTCTTC. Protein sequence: CASSVSSASYNEQFF.

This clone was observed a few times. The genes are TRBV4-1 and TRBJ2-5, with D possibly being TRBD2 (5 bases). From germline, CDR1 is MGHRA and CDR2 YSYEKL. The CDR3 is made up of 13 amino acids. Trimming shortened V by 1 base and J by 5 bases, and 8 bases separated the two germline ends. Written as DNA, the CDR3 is TGCGCCAGCAGCCAAGGCCGAGGGGAGACCCAGTACTTC. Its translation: CASSQGRGETQYF.

CDR3 coding DNA: TGTGCCAGCAGCGCAGACGGGGGGGTGGGCACCGGGGAGCTGTTTTTT. Its translation: CASSADGGVGTGELFF. The chain has TRBV9 and TRBJ2-2; 8 nucleotides align to TRBD2. The CDR3 covers 16 residues. The junction had 8 bases not matched to a gene; V was cut back by 3 bases and J by 4 bases. Germline values: CDR1 SGDLS, CDR2 YYNGEE.

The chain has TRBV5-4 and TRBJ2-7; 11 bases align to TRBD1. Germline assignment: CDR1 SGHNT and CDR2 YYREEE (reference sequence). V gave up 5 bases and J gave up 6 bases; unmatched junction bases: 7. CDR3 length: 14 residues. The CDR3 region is CASRTGTGGFEQYF. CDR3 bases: TGTGCCAGCAGAACCGGGACAGGGGGATTCGAGCAGTACTTC. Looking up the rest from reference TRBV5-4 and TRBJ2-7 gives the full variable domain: ETGVTQSPTHLIKTRGQQVTLRCSSQSGHNTVSWYQQALGQGPQFIFQYYREEENGRGNFPPRFSGLQFPNYSSELNVNALELDDSALYLCASRTGTGGFEQYFGPGTRLTVT.

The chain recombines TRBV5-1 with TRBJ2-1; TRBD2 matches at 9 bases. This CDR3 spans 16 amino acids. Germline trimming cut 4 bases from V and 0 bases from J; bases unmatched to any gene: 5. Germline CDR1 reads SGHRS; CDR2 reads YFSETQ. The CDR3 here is CASSNSGGGSYNEQFF. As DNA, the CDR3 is TGCGCCAGCAGCAATAGCGGGGGCGGCTCCTACAATGAGCAGTTCTTC.

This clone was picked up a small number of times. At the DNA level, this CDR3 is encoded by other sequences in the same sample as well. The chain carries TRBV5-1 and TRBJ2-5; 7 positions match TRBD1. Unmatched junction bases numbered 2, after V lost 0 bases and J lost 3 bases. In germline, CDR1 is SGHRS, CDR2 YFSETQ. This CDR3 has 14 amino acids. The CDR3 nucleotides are TGCGCCAGCAGCTTGGGGACAGGTGAAGAGACCCAGTACTTC. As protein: CASSLGTGEETQYF. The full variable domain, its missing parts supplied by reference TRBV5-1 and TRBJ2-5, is KAGVTQTPRYLIKTRGQQVTLSCSPISGHRSVSWYQQTPGQGLQFLFEYFSETQRNKGNFPGRFSGRQFSNSRSEMNVSTLELGDSALYLCASSLGTGEETQYFGPGTRLLVL.

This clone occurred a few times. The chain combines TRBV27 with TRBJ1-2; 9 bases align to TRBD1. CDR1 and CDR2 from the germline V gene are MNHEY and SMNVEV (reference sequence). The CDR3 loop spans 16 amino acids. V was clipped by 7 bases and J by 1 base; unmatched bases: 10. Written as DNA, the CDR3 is TGTGCCAGCACCACTATCCGGGACAGGGTTAACTATGGCTACACCTTC. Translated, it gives CASTTIRDRVNYGYTF.

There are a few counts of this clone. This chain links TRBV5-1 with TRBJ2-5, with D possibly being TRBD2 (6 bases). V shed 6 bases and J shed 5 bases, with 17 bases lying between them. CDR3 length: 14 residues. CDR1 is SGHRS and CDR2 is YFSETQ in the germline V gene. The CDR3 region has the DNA TGCGCCAGCACGCATCGAGGCGCGGGGGAGACCCAGTACTTC. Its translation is CASTHRGAGETQYF.

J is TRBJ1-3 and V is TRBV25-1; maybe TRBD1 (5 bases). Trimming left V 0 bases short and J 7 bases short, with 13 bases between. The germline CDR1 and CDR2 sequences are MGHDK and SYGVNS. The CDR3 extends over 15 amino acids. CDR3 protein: CASSEYRADINTIYF. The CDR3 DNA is TGTGCCAGCAGTGAATACAGGGCGGATATCAACACCATATATTTT.

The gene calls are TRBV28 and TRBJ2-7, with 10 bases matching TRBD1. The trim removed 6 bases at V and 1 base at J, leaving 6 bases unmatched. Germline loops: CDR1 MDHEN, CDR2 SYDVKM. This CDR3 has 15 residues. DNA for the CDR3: TGTGCCAGCAGGACCCCGGGACAGGGGTCCTACGAGCAGTACTTC. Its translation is CASRTPGQGSYEQYF. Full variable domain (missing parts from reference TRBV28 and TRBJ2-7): DVKVTQSSRYLVKRTGEKVFLECVQDMDHENMFWYRQDPGLGLRLIYFSYDVKMKEKGDIPEGYSVSREKKERFSLILESASTNQTSMYLCASRTPGQGSYEQYFGPGTRLTVT.

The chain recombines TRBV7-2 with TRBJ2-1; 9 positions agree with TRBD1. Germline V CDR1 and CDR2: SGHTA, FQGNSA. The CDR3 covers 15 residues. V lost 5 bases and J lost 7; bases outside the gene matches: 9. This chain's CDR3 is CASSRPGTGKNEQFF. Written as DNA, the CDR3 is TGTGCCAGCAGCAGGCCCGGGACAGGGAAAAATGAGCAGTTCTTC.

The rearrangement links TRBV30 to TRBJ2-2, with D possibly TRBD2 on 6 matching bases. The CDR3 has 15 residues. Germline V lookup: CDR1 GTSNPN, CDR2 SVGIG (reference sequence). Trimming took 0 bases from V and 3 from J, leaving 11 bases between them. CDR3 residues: CAWSVGDFHTGELFF. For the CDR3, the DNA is TGTGCCTGGAGTGTAGGGGACTTCCACACCGGGGAGCTGTTTTTT.

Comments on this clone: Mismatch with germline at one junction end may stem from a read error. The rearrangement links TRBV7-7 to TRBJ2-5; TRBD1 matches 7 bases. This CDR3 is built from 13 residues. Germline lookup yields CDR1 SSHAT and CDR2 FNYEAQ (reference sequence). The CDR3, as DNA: TGTGCTAGCAGCCATGGACAGGCAGAGACCCAGTACTTC. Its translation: CASSHGQAETQYF.

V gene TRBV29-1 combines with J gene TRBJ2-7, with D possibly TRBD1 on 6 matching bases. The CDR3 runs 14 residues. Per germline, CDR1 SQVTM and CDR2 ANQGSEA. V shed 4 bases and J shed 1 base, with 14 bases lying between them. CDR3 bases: TGCAGCGTTGCTGGACAGTTCAATTCCTACGAGCAGTACTTC. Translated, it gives CSVAGQFNSYEQYF.

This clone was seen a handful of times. This CDR3 reads CASSGQGSPGGYTF. The DNA of the CDR3 is TGTGCCAGCAGTGGACAGGGGTCCCCAGGTGGCTACACCTTC. The chain has TRBV6-1 and TRBJ1-2; 8 bases are shared with TRBD1. The CDR3 is 14 amino acids. The V gene's germline CDR1 is MNHNS and CDR2 SASEGT. Unmatched junction bases numbered 8, after V lost 4 bases and J lost 7 bases.

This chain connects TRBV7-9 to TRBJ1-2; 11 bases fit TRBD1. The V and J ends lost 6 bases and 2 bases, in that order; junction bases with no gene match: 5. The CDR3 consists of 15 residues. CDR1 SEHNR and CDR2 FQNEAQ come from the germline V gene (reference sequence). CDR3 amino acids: CASRAGQGENYGYTF. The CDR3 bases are TGTGCCAGCAGGGCGGGACAGGGGGAAAACTATGGCTACACCTTC. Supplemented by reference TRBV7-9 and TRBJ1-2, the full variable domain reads DTGVSQNPRHKITKRGQNVTFRCDPISEHNRLYWYRQTLGQGPEFLTYFQNEAQLEKSRLLSDRFSAERPKGSFSTLEIQRTEQGDSAMYLCASRAGQGENYGYTFGSGTRLTVV.

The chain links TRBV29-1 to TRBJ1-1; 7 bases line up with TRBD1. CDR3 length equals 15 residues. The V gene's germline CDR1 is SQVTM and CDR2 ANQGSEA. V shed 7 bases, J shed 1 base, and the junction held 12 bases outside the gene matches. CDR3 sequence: CSGRHRTGGNTEAFF. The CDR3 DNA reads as TGCAGCGGCCGTCATAGGACAGGAGGGAACACTGAAGCTTTCTTT.

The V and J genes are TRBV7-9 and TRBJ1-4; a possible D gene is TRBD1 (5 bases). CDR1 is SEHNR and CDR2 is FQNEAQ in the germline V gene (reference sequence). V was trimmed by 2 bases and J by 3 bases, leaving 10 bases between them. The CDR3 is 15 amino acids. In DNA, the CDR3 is TGTGCCAGCAGCTTAATGGGGGAGGCTAATGAAAAACTGTTTTTT. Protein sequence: CASSLMGEANEKLFF. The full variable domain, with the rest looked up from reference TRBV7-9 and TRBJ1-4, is DTGVSQNPRHKITKRGQNVTFRCDPISEHNRLYWYRQTLGQGPEFLTYFQNEAQLEKSRLLSDRFSAERPKGSFSTLEIQRTEQGDSAMYLCASSLMGEANEKLFFGSGTQLSVL.

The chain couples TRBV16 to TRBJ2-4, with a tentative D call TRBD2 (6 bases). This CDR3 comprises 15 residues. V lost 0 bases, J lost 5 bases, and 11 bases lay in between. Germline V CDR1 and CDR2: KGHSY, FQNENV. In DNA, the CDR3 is TGTGCCAGCAGCCAATCGTGGAGGGGTGAAAACATTCAGTACTTC. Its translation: CASSQSWRGENIQYF.

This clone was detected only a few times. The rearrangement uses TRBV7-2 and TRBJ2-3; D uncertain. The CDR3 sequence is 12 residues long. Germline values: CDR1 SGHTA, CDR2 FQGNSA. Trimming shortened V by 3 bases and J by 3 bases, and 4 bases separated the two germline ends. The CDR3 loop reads CASSFRTDTQYF. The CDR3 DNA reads TGTGCCAGCAGCTTTAGAACAGATACGCAGTATTTT.

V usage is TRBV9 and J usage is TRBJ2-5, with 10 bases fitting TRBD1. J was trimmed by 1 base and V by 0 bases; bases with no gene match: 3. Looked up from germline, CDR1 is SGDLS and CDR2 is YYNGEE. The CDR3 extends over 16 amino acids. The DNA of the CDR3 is TGTGCCAGCAGCGTAGGGACAGGGGGTGGCCAAGAGACCCAGTACTTC. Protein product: CASSVGTGGGQETQYF.

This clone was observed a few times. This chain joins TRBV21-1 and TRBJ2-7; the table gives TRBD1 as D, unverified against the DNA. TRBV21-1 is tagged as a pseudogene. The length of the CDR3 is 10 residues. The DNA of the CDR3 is TGTGCCAGCAGCAACGGACAGATGTACTTC. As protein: CASSNGQMYF.

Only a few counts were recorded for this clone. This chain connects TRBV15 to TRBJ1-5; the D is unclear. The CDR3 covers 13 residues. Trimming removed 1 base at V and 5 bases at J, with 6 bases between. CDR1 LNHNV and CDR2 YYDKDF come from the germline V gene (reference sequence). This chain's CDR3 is CATSRVYHQPQHF. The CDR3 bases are TGTGCCACCAGCAGAGTGTATCATCAGCCCCAGCATTTT.

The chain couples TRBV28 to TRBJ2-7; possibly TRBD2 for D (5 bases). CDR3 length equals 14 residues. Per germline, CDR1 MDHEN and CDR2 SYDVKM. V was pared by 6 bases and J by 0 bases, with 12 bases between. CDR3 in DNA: TGTGCCAGCAGCCCCACTAGAACCTCCTACGAGCAGTACTTC. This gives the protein CASSPTRTSYEQYF.

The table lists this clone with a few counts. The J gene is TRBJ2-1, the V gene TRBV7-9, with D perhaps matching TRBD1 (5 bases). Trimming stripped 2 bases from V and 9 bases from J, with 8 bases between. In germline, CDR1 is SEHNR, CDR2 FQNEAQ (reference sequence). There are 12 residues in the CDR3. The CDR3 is CASSLQGSEQFF. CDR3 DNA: TGTGCCAGCAGCTTACAGGGTAGTGAGCAGTTCTTC.

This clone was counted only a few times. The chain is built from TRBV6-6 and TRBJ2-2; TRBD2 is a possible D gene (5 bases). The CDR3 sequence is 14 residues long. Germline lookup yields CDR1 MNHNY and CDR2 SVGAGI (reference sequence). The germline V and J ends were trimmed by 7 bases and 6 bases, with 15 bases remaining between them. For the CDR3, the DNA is TGTGCCAGCAACACCGGGGATCGGTCCGGGGAGCTGTTTTTT. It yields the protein CASNTGDRSGELFF.

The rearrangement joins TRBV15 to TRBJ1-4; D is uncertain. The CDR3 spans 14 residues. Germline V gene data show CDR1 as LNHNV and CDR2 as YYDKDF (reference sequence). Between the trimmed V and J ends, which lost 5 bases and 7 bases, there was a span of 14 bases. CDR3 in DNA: TGTGCCACCAGCCCCCGTCAGACTGGTGAAAAACTGTTTTTT. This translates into CATSPRQTGEKLFF.

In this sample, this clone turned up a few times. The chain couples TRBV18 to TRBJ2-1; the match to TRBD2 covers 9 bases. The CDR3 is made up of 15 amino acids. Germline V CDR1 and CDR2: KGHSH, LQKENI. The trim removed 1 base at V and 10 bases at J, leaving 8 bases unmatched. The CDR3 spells CASSPLAGAQGEQFF. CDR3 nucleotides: TGTGCCAGCTCACCACTAGCGGGAGCCCAGGGGGAGCAGTTCTTC.

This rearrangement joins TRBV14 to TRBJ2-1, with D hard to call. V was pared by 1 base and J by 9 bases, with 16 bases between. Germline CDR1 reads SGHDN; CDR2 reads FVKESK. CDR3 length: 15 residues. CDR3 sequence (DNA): TGTGCCAGCAGCCAAGGAAGAATAATGAGTCGTGAGCAGTTCTTC. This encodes CASSQGRIMSREQFF.

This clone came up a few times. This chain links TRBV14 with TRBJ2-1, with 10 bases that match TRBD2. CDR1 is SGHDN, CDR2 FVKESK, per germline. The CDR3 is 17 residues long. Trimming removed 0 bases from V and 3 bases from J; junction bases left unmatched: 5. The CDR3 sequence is CASSQEPSGRLYNEQFF. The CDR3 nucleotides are TGTGCCAGCAGCCAAGAGCCTAGCGGGAGACTCTACAATGAGCAGTTCTTC.

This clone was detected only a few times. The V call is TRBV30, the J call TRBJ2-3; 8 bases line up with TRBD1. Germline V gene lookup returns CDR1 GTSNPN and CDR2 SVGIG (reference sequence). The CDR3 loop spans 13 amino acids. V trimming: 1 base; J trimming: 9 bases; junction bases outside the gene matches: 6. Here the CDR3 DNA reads TGTGCCTGGAGTGCATCAGGGGGCCCGACGCAGTATTTT. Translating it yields CAWSASGGPTQYF.